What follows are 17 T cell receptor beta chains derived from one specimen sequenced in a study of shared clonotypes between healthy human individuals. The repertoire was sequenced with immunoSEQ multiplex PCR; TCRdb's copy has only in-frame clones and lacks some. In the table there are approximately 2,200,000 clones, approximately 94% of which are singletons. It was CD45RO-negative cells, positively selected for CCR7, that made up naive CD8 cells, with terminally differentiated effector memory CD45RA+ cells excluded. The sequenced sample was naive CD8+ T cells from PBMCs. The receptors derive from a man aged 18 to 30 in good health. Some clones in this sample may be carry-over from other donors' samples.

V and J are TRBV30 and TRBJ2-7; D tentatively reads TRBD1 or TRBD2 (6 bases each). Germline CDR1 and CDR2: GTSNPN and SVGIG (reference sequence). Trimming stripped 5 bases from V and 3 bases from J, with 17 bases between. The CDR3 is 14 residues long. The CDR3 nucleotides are TGTGCCTGGGGCTATCGGGGGCGGATCTACGAGCAGTACTTC. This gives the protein CAWGYRGRIYEQYF. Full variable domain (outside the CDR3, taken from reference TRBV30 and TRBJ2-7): SQTIHQWPATLVQPVGSPLSLECTVEGTSNPNLYWYRQAAGRGLQLLFYSVGIGQISSEVPQNLSASRPQDRQFILSSKKLLLSDSGFYLCAWGYRGRIYEQYFGPGTRLTVT.

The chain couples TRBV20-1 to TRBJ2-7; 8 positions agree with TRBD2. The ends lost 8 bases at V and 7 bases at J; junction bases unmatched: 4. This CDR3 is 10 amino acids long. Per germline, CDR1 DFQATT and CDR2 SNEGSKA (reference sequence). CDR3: CSPGTREQYF. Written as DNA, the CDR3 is TGCAGTCCCGGGACTAGGGAGCAGTACTTC.

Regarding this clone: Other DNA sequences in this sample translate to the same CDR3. In DNA, the CDR3 is TGTGCCAGCAGTGAAGGAACCACCTACGAGCAGTACTTC. Translation: CASSEGTTYEQYF. V gene TRBV6-1 combines with J gene TRBJ2-7; D not certain. Between the trimmed V and J ends, which lost 1 base and 2 bases, there was a span of 6 bases. The germline V gene encodes CDR1 MNHNS and CDR2 SASEGT. The CDR3 spans 13 residues.

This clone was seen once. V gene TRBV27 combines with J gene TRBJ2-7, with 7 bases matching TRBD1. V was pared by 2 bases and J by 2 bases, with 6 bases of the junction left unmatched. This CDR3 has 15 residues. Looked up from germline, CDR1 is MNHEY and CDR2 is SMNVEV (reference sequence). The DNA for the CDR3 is TGTGCCAGCAGTTTAACAGGGGTAGGGGCCTACGAGCAGTACTTC. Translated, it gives CASSLTGVGAYEQYF.

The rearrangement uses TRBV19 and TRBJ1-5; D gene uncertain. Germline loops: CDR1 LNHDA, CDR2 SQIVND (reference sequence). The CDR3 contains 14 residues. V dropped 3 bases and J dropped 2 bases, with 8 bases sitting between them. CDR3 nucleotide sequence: TGTGCCAGTAGTATGCCCCAGGGCAATCAGCCCCAGCATTTT. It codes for CASSMPQGNQPQHF.

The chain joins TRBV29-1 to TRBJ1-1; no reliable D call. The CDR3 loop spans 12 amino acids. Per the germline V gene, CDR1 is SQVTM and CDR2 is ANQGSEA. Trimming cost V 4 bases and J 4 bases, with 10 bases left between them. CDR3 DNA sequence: TGCAGCGTTGCCCCCTGGGGCACTGAAGCTTTCTTT. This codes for CSVAPWGTEAFF.

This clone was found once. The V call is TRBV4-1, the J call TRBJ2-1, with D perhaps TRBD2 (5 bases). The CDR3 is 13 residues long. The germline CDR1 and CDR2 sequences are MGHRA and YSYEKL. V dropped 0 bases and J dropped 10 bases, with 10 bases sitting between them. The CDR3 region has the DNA TGCGCCAGCAGCCAAGACCTAGCCGGGGAGCAGTTCTTC. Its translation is CASSQDLAGEQFF.

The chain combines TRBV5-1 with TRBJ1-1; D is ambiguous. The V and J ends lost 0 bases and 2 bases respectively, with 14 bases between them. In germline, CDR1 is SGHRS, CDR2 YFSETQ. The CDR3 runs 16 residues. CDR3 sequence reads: CASSLGIWRFNTEAFF. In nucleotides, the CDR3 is TGCGCCAGCAGCTTGGGAATCTGGAGATTCAACACTGAAGCTTTCTTT.

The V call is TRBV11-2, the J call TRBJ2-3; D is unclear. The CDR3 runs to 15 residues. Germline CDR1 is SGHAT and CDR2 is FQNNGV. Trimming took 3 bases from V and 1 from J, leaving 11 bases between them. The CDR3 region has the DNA TGTGCCAGCAGCTTGGCCGGACGGGGCACAGATACGCAGTATTTT. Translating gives CASSLAGRGTDTQYF.

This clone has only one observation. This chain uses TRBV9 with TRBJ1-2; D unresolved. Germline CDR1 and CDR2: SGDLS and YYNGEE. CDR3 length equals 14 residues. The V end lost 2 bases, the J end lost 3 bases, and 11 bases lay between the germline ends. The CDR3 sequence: CASSVNTDYYGYTF. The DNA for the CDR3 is TGTGCCAGCAGCGTCAATACAGACTACTATGGCTACACCTTC.

The CDR3 region is CASSESPYRQGPMNTEAFF. The DNA of the CDR3 is TGCGCCAGCAGCGAGAGCCCCTACCGACAGGGCCCAATGAACACTGAAGCTTTCTTT. The chain combines TRBV5-1 with TRBJ1-1; 7 bases line up with TRBD1. J was trimmed by 0 bases and V by 4 bases; bases with no gene match: 18. Per the germline V gene, CDR1 is SGHRS and CDR2 is YFSETQ. The CDR3 consists of 19 residues.

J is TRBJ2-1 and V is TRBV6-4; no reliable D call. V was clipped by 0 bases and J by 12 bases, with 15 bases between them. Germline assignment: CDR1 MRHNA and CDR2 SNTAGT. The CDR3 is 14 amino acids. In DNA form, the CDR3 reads TGTGCCAGCAGTGACTCGATACGATCCTTTGGGCAGTTCTTC. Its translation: CASSDSIRSFGQFF.

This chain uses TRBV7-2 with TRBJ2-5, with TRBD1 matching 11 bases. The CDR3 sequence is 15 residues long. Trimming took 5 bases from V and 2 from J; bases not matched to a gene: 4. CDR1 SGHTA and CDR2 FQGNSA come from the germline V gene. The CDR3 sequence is CASSMDRGPQETQYF. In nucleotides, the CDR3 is TGTGCCAGCAGCATGGACAGGGGGCCACAAGAGACCCAGTACTTC.

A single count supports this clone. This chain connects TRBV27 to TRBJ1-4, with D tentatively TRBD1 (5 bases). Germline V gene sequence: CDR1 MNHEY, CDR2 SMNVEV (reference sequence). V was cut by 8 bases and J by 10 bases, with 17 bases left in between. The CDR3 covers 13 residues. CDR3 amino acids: CASASAGIRKLFF. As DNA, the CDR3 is TGTGCCAGCGCCTCCGCAGGGATCAGAAAACTGTTTTTT.

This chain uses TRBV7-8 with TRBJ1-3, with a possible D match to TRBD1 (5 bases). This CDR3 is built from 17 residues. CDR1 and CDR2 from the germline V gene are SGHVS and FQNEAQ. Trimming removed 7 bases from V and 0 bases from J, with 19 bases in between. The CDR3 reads CASTQGYTDRSGNTIYF. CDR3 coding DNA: TGTGCCAGCACCCAGGGATACACGGACCGCTCTGGAAACACCATATATTTT.

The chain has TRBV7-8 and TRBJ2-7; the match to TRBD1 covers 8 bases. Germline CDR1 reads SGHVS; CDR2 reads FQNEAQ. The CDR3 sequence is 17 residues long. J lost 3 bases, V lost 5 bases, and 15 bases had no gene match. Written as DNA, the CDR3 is TGTGCCAGCAGCCTAGAAGAGGGGACAGGTGGTTACTACGAGCAGTACTTC. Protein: CASSLEEGTGGYYEQYF.

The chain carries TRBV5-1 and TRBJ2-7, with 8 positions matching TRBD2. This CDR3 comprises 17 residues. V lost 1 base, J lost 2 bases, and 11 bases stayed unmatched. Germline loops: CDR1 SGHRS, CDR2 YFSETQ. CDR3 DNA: TGCGCCAGCAGCTTGTACCCTGGCGCTAGCGGGCCCTACGAGCAGTACTTC. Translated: CASSLYPGASGPYEQYF.